The 14 T cell receptor beta chains presented below share a single source sample, sequenced in a study of cytomegalovirus exposure and HLA in healthy donors. PCR involved 60 Vbeta and 13 Jbeta primers. Clones were read by immunoSEQ multiplex PCR, and TCRdb kept only the in-frame ones, dropping some. The repertoire holds 100,000 to 120,000 clones, with around four fifths as singletons. Sample: PBMCs. These receptor sequences come from a woman aged 40 to 50 in good health and CMV-seropositive.

This clone has a handful of counts. This rearrangement joins TRBV5-1 to TRBJ2-5, with 7 positions matching TRBD2. V shed 5 bases, J shed 0 bases, and the junction held 4 bases outside the gene matches. The germline CDR1 and CDR2 sequences are SGHRS and YFSETQ. The CDR3 sequence is 14 residues long. CDR3 residues: CASSEAGHQETQYF. The CDR3 DNA follows: TGCGCCAGCAGTGAAGCGGGACACCAAGAGACCCAGTACTTC.

The CDR3 sequence is CASSPSGGNQPQHF. CDR3 sequence (DNA): TGTGCCAGCTCACCATCCGGGGGCAATCAGCCCCAGCATTTT. This rearrangement joins TRBV18 to TRBJ1-5; D gene ambiguous. Germline-derived CDR1 and CDR2 are KGHSH and LQKENI. The germline V and J ends were trimmed by 2 bases and 2 bases, with 7 bases remaining between them. The CDR3 length is 14 residues.

The V call is TRBV28, the J call TRBJ2-5; D is possibly TRBD2 (5 bases). Germline V gives CDR1 MDHEN, CDR2 SYDVKM. The CDR3 spans 14 residues. V was clipped by 1 base and J by 1 base, with 7 bases between them. CDR3 region: CASSLSLAQETQYF. For the CDR3, the DNA is TGTGCCAGCAGTTTATCCCTAGCCCAAGAGACCCAGTACTTC.

The J gene is TRBJ2-4, the V gene TRBV12-5; a weak D match, TRBD2 (5 bases). The CDR3 covers 21 residues. V gave up 0 bases and J gave up 0 bases, with 24 bases separating them. CDR1 and CDR2 (germline): LGHNT, FRNRAP. The CDR3 region has the DNA TGTGCTAGTGGTTTGGTACTAGGAGGACTCGTTGACAAGCTAGCCAAAAACATTCAGTACTTC. It yields the protein CASGLVLGGLVDKLAKNIQYF. Drawing the rest from reference TRBV12-5 and TRBJ2-4, the complete variable domain is DARVTQTPRHKVTEMGQEVTMRCQPILGHNTVFWYRQTMMQGLELLAYFRNRAPLDDSGMPKDRFSAEMPDATLATLKIQPSEPRDSAVYFCASGLVLGGLVDKLAKNIQYFGAGTRLSVL.

J is TRBJ2-3 and V is TRBV11-2, with TRBD2 matching 7 bases. The junction had 16 bases not matched to a gene; V was cut back by 4 bases and J by 3 bases. This CDR3 has 18 residues. CDR1 is SGHAT and CDR2 is FQNNGV in the germline V gene. This CDR3 reads CASSSGPSGAFATDTQYF. The CDR3 DNA follows: TGTGCCAGCAGCTCAGGACCAAGCGGGGCCTTTGCGACAGATACGCAGTATTTT. Filled out from reference TRBV11-2 and TRBJ2-3, the complete variable domain reads EAGVAQSPRYKIIEKRQSVAFWCNPISGHATLYWYQQILGQGPKLLIQFQNNGVVDDSQLPKDRFSAERLKGVDSTLKIQPAKLEDSAVYLCASSSGPSGAFATDTQYFGPGTRLTVL.

The chain couples TRBV7-9 to TRBJ2-6; a weak D match, TRBD1 (6 bases). The CDR3 is made up of 19 amino acids. Per the germline V gene, CDR1 is SEHNR and CDR2 is FQNEAQ (reference sequence). The germline V and J ends were trimmed by 5 bases and 1 base, with 21 bases remaining between them. The CDR3 loop reads CASSQRRQASKSGANVLTF. The CDR3, as DNA: TGTGCCAGCAGCCAGAGGCGACAGGCCTCCAAGTCTGGGGCCAACGTCCTGACTTTC.

The rearrangement links TRBV2 to TRBJ2-1; D unclear. Between the trimmed V and J ends, which lost 6 bases and 5 bases, there was a span of 17 bases. Germline V gene sequence: CDR1 SNHLY, CDR2 FYNNEI. This CDR3 comprises 15 residues. CDR3: CASSLRGGRNNEQFF. In DNA form, the CDR3 reads TGTGCCAGCAGCCTCAGAGGTGGCAGAAACAATGAGCAGTTCTTC.

V and J are TRBV5-4 and TRBJ2-1; the D gene is possibly TRBD2 (6 bases). V was trimmed by 4 bases and J by 2 bases, leaving 16 bases between them. The CDR3 loop spans 16 amino acids. Germline-derived CDR1 and CDR2 are SGHNT and YYREEE (reference sequence). The CDR3 DNA is TGTGCCAGCAGCCAGGGACTCCAGTATACCTACAATGAGCAGTTCTTC. The encoded protein is CASSQGLQYTYNEQFF.

The chain recombines TRBV5-8 with TRBJ2-3, with no clear D. CDR1 SGHTS and CDR2 YDEGEE come from the germline V gene. The CDR3 extends over 13 amino acids. V gave up 5 bases and J gave up 6 bases, with 13 bases separating them. The DNA of the CDR3 is TGTGCCAGCAGACGTCCATCTAGGGATACGCAGTATTTT. Translation gives CASRRPSRDTQYF. Full variable domain (remainder filled in from reference TRBV5-8 and TRBJ2-3): EAGVTQSPTHLIKTRGQQATLRCSPISGHTSVYWYQQALGLGLQFLLWYDEGEERNRGNFPPRFSGRQFPNYSSELNVNALELEDSALYLCASRRPSRDTQYFGPGTRLTVL.

The rearrangement uses TRBV4-1 and TRBJ2-1; D is possibly TRBD2 (6 bases). This CDR3 contains 15 residues. V was cut by 4 bases and J by 7 bases, with 17 bases left in between. The germline V gene has CDR1 MGHRA and CDR2 YSYEKL. In nucleotides, the CDR3 is TGCGCCAGCAGCCCATTGGGGGGAGGAGAGAATGAGCAGTTCTTC. Translating gives CASSPLGGGENEQFF.

For the CDR3, the DNA is TGTGCCAGCGGCAAACCTTCGACAGCAAACTATGGCTACACCTTC. Its translation: CASGKPSTANYGYTF. The J gene is TRBJ1-2, the V gene TRBV9; D is perhaps TRBD1 (5 bases). V was shortened by 7 bases and J by 2 bases, with 18 bases between the two germline ends. There are 15 residues in the CDR3. CDR1 and CDR2 (germline): SGDLS, YYNGEE. The full variable domain, rest sourced from reference TRBV9 and TRBJ1-2, is DSGVTQTPKHLITATGQRVTLRCSPRSGDLSVYWYQQSLDQGLQFLIQYYNGEERAKGNILERFSAQQFPDLHSELNLSSLELGDSALYFCASGKPSTANYGYTFGSGTRLTVV.

The gene calls are TRBV7-2 and TRBJ2-1, with D possibly being TRBD2 (6 bases). Looked up from germline, CDR1 is SGHTA and CDR2 is FQGNSA. This CDR3 is built from 15 residues. Trimming removed 6 bases from V and 5 bases from J, with 17 bases in between. CDR3 DNA: TGTGCCAGCAGTATGGGCCGGAGGGTACACAATGAGCAGTTCTTC. Its protein is CASSMGRRVHNEQFF.

V gene TRBV5-4 combines with J gene TRBJ1-2; maybe TRBD1 (5 bases). V dropped 0 bases and J dropped 4 bases, with 10 bases sitting between them. Germline-derived CDR1 and CDR2 are SGHNT and YYREEE (reference sequence). The CDR3 loop spans 14 amino acids. The CDR3 DNA reads as TGTGCCAGCAGCTTGGAGGGGCGCTCCTATGGCTACACCTTC. Translated, it gives CASSLEGRSYGYTF.

This chain uses TRBV11-2 with TRBJ2-3, with D perhaps matching TRBD2 (6 bases). Germline V CDR1 and CDR2: SGHAT, FQNNGV. The CDR3 loop spans 16 amino acids. Trimming removed 4 bases from V and 1 base from J, with 15 bases in between. CDR3 sequence (DNA): TGTGCCAGCAGCTCCATCCGGGACTCCCGCACAGATACGCAGTATTTT. Amino acid sequence: CASSSIRDSRTDTQYF.